These 14 T cell receptor beta chains were all obtained from the same sample, sequenced in a study of OX40 agonist ivuxolimab in advanced cancers. The data were produced by immunoSEQ multiplex PCR, yet TCRdb's version contains in-frame clones alone and is incomplete. The sample records fewer than 45,000 clones, around 87% being singletons. This sample comprised CD4+ or CD8+ T cells sorted from blood, obtained in a trial of the OX40 agonist ivuxolimab. These receptor sequences come from an adult with an advanced solid tumor such as melanoma, head and neck, liver or kidney cancer.

V usage is TRBV6-6 and J usage is TRBJ1-6; TRBD1 aligns across 7 bases. V was clipped by 6 bases and J by 0 bases; unmatched bases: 5. This CDR3 has 16 amino acids. Germline CDR1 and CDR2: MNHNY and SVGAGI (reference sequence). The CDR3 DNA reads TGTGCCAGCAGAGACAGGGCGAGCTCCTATAATTCACCCCTCCACTTT. Amino acid sequence: CASRDRASSYNSPLHF.

V gene TRBV27 combines with J gene TRBJ2-2; D is unresolved. The CDR3 covers 15 residues. Germline V gene data show CDR1 as MNHEY and CDR2 as SMNVEV (reference sequence). Trimming removed 2 bases from V and 5 bases from J, with 12 bases in between. The CDR3 coding sequence is TGTGCCAGCAGTTTAACTGGGGTCGGAACCGGGGAGCTGTTTTTT. Amino acids: CASSLTGVGTGELFF.

The CDR3 nucleotides read TGTGCCAGCTCACCTCCAAACAGGGGGTACGAGCAGTACTTC. Amino acids: CASSPPNRGYEQYF. The V call is TRBV18, the J call TRBJ2-7; the match to TRBD1 covers 8 bases. From germline, CDR1 is KGHSH and CDR2 LQKENI. There are 14 residues in the CDR3. V dropped 3 bases and J dropped 4; count of bases not matched to a gene: 5.

The J gene is TRBJ2-7, the V gene TRBV7-3, with TRBD2 as a possible D gene (6 bases). V shed 3 bases and J shed 3 bases, with 12 bases lying between them. This CDR3 contains 14 residues. Germline CDR1 and CDR2: SGHTA and FQGTGA. CDR3 bases: TGTGCCAGCAGCTTGGCGGGGAACGGCTACGAGCAGTACTTC. Translation gives CASSLAGNGYEQYF. The whole variable domain, remainder taken from reference TRBV7-3 and TRBJ2-7, is GAGVSQTPSNKVTEKGKYVELRCDPISGHTALYWYRQSLGQGPEFLIYFQGTGAADDSGLPNDRFFAVRPEGSVSTLKIQRTERGDSAVYLCASSLAGNGYEQYFGPGTRLTVT.

This rearrangement joins TRBV28 to TRBJ1-1; D might be TRBD1 (5 bases). This CDR3 spans 13 amino acids. Germline CDR1 MDHEN, CDR2 SYDVKM. Trimming took 7 bases from V and 3 from J, leaving 12 bases between them. The CDR3 nucleotides are TGTGCCAGCATCAAGACGGGGGACACTGAAGCTTTCTTT. It translates to CASIKTGDTEAFF.

The chain uses TRBV28 and TRBJ1-4; 8 bases are a match to TRBD1. Germline V lookup: CDR1 MDHEN, CDR2 SYDVKM. The CDR3 extends over 13 amino acids. J lost 6 bases, V lost 6 bases, and 3 bases had no gene match. The CDR3 nucleotides are TGTGCCAGCAGATTACAGGGGGATGAAAAACTGTTTTTT. Its protein is CASRLQGDEKLFF.

Points on this clone: At one of its ends the junction is not consistent with the germline gene, which may arise from a read error. Different DNA sequences within this sample yield the same CDR3. This chain connects TRBV4-1 to TRBJ2-7; 7 bases are a match to TRBD1. The CDR3 has 15 residues. The germline gives CDR1 MGHRA, CDR2 YSYEKL. Here the CDR3 reads CASSRQPGQSYEQYF. The CDR3 nucleotides read TGCGCCAGCAGCCGACAGCCGGGACAGAGCTACGAGCAATACTTC.

This clone was found once. This chain joins TRBV28 and TRBJ2-5, with 8 bases that match TRBD2. Germline CDR1 MDHEN, CDR2 SYDVKM. This CDR3 contains 18 residues. J lost 5 bases, V lost 2 bases, and 16 bases had no gene match. DNA for the CDR3: TGTGCCAGCAGTTTAAGCCCTGGTCGGGGGGGCCTGGAGGAGACCCAGTACTTC. This sequence encodes CASSLSPGRGGLEETQYF.

The chain couples TRBV5-4 to TRBJ2-3, with 8 nucleotides matching TRBD1. CDR1 and CDR2 (germline): SGHNT, YYREEE (reference sequence). The CDR3 length is 13 residues. With V trimmed by 4 bases and J by 6 bases, 4 bases remained unmatched. The CDR3 DNA follows: TGTGCCAGCAGCCTCAGGGGGCAGGATACGCAGTATTTT. This encodes CASSLRGQDTQYF.

The chain combines TRBV9 with TRBJ2-1, with D tentatively TRBD2 (6 bases). V dropped 0 bases and J dropped 4 bases, with 17 bases sitting between them. This CDR3 region has 17 residues. Germline V gene lookup returns CDR1 SGDLS and CDR2 YYNGEE. CDR3 loop: CASSVEPGSGTYNEQFF. In nucleotides, the CDR3 is TGTGCCAGCAGCGTAGAGCCCGGTAGCGGAACTTACAATGAGCAGTTCTTC.

In DNA, the CDR3 is TGTGCCAGTAGTATCTATTTCAGGCAGTATTCATCTGAAGCTTTCTTT. Its protein product is CASSIYFRQYSSEAFF. This chain uses TRBV19 with TRBJ1-1; unclear D gene. V was shortened by 3 bases and J by 6 bases, with 20 bases between the two germline ends. Per germline, CDR1 LNHDA and CDR2 SQIVND (reference sequence). This CDR3 is 16 amino acids long.

This chain's CDR3 is CATSRVGPYEQYF. As DNA, the CDR3 is TGTGCCACCAGCAGAGTCGGGCCCTACGAGCAGTACTTC. The chain links TRBV15 to TRBJ2-7; D not resolved. The ends were cut back, 1 base at V and 2 bases at J, with 6 bases in the middle. CDR1 is LNHNV and CDR2 is YYDKDF in the germline V gene (reference sequence). This CDR3 has 13 residues.

The chain couples TRBV12-2 to TRBJ2-7; no DNA check was done on the table's D call, TRBD2. TRBV12-2 is a pseudogene. The CDR3 runs 19 residues. The CDR3 reads CASRLGLLEGGRTNYEQYF. The DNA for the CDR3 is TGTGCAAGTCGCTTAGGATTATTGGAGGGGGGGAGAACTAACTACGAGCAGTACTTC.

This rearrangement joins TRBV19 to TRBJ1-3; the D gene is possibly TRBD1 (6 bases). Germline CDR1 reads LNHDA; CDR2 reads SQIVND (reference sequence). This CDR3 has 16 amino acids. V was clipped by 5 bases and J by 0 bases, with 14 bases between them. The CDR3 protein is CASSPMATGSGNTIYF. The CDR3, as DNA: TGTGCCAGTAGTCCTATGGCGACAGGCTCTGGAAACACCATATATTTT.